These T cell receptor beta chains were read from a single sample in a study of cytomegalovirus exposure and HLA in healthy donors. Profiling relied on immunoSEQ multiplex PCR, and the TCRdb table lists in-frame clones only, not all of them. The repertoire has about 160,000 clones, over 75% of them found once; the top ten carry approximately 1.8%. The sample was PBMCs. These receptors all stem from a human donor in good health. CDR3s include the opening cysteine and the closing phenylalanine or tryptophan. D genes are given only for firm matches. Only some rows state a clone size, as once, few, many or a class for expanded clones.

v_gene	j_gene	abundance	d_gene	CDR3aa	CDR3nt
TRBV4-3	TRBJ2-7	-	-	CASSQDGYEQYF	TGCGCCAGCAGCCAAGACGGCTACGAGCAGTACTTC
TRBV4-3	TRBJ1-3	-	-	CASSRSATGAGNTIYF	TGCGCCAGCAGCCGATCTGCGACGGGTGCTGGAAACACCATATATTTT
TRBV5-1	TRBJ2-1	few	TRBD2	CASSKTGGVGNEQFF	TGCGCCAGCAGCAAGACCGGGGGGGTGGGGAATGAGCAGTTCTTC
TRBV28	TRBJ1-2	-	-	CASSFPGFYGYTF	TGTGCCAGCAGTTTTCCGGGTTTCTATGGCTACACCTTC
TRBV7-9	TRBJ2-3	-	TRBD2	CASSLALLGTSPTDTQYF	TGTGCCAGCAGCTTAGCCCTTCTAGGGACTAGCCCTACAGATACGCAGTATTTT
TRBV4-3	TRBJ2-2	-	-	CASSQALPGELFF	TGCGCCAGCAGCCAAGCCCTCCCCGGGGAGCTGTTTTTT
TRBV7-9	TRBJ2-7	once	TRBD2	CASSLAGTNEQYF	TGTGCCAGCAGCTTAGCTGGGACTAACGAGCAGTACTTC
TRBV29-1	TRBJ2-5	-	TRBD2	CSGAGTTQETQYF	TGCAGCGGCGCCGGGACTACCCAAGAGACCCAGTACTTC
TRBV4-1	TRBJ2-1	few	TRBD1	CASSQAPGGYNEQFF	TGCGCCAGCAGCCAAGCGCCAGGGGGCTACAATGAGCAGTTCTTC
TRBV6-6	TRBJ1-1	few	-	CASSYFPQGNAEAFF	TGTGCCAGCAGTTACTTCCCGCAGGGTAACGCTGAAGCTTTCTTT
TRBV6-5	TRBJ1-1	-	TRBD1	CASRTGTGPNEAFF	TGTGCCAGCAGAACCGGGACAGGCCCGAACGAGGCTTTCTTT
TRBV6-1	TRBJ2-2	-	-	CASSGSEGPNTGELFF	TGTGCCAGCAGTGGGTCCGAGGGTCCGAACACCGGGGAGCTGTTTTTT
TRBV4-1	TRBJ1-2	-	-	CASSHTGYGPGNYGYTF	TGCGCCAGCAGCCACACGGGTTATGGCCCCGGCAACTATGGCTACACCTTC
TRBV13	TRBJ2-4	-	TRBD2	CASSLRTSGGASQYF	TGTGCCAGCAGCCTAAGGACTAGCGGGGGGGCCTCTCAGTACTTC
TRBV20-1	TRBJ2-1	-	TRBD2	CSATTGTREFF	TGCAGTGCTACTACCGGGACTAGGGAGTTCTTC
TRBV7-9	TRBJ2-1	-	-	CASSLSCEQFF	TGTGCCAGCAGCTTAAGCTGTGAGCAGTTCTTC
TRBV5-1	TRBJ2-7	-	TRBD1	CASRYRDRFSIEQYF	TGCGCCAGCAGGTACCGGGACAGATTTTCGATCGAGCAGTACTTC
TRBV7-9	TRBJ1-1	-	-	CASRPFGGQLNTEAFF	TGTGCCAGCAGACCCTTTGGTGGACAGCTAAACACTGAAGCTTTCTTT
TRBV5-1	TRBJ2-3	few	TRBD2	CASSPVPPGTSDTDTQYF	TGCGCCAGCAGCCCCGTTCCCCCGGGGACTAGCGACACAGATACGCAGTATTTT
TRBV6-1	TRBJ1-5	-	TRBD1	CATLEAGGLGRQPQHF	TGTGCCACCCTTGAAGCAGGGGGCTTAGGTCGCCAGCCCCAGCATTTT
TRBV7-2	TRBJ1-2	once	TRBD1	CASSSLDRPYGYTF	TGTGCCAGCAGCTCCTTGGACAGGCCTTATGGCTACACCTTC
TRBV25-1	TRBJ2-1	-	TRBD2	CASSEARGGLNEQFF	TGTGCCAGCAGTGAAGCGCGGGGGGGCCTCAATGAGCAGTTCTTC
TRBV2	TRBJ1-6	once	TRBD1	CASRRGQGLNSPLHF	TGTGCCAGCAGGCGCGGACAGGGGTTGAATTCACCCCTCCACTTT
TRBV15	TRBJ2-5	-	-	CATSRDLRETQYF	TGTGCCACCAGCAGAGATCTGAGGGAGACCCAGTACTTC
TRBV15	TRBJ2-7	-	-	CATSRDRINNEQYF	TGTGCCACCAGCAGAGATCGCATTAACAACGAGCAGTACTTC
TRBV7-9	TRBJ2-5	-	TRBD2	CASSQAGVETQYF	TGTGCCAGCAGCCAAGCGGGGGTGGAGACCCAGTACTTC
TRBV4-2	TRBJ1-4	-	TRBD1	CASSQGDRGTNEKLFF	TGTGCCAGCAGCCAAGGGGACAGGGGTACTAATGAAAAACTGTTTTTT
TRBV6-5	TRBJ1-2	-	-	CASKVYSTANYGYTF	TGTGCCAGCAAAGTATACAGCACCGCTAACTATGGCTACACCTTC
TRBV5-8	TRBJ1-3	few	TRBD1	CASSLYTGQIGNTIYF	TGTGCCAGCAGCCTATATACGGGACAGATTGGAAACACCATATATTTT
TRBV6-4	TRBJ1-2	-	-	CASSDSTGRGYGYTF	TGTGCCAGCAGTGACTCGACGGGGAGAGGGTATGGCTACACCTTC
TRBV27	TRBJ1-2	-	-	CASSIDRSRANYGYTF	TGTGCCAGCAGTATTGACAGGAGTAGGGCAAACTATGGCTACACCTTC
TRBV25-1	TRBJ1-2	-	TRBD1	CASSATGGSRGYTF	TGTGCCAGCAGTGCGACAGGGGGCTCTCGCGGCTACACCTTC
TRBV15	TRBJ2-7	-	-	CATSRDRPWATSSYEQYF	TGTGCCACCAGCAGAGATAGGCCTTGGGCTACGAGCTCCTACGAGCAGTACTTC
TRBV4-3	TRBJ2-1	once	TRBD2	CASSQSLAGGAIENEQFF	TGCGCCAGCAGCCAAAGTCTAGCGGGGGGTGCGATTGAGAATGAGCAGTTCTTC
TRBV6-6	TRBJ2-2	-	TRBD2	CASSYWRGGNTGELFF	TGTGCCAGCAGTTACTGGCGGGGGGGAAACACCGGGGAGCTGTTTTTT
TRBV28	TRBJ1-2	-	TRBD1	CASSGQGDTF	TGTGCCAGCAGCGGACAGGGGGACACCTTC
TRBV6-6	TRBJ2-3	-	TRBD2	CASKAGDSTDTQYF	TGTGCCAGCAAGGCGGGGGATAGCACAGATACGCAGTATTTT
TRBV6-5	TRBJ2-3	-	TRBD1	CASTTDRGVDTQYF	TGTGCCAGCACCACGGACAGGGGAGTAGATACGCAGTATTTT
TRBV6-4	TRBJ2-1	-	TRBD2	CASSEGRASSYNEQFF	TGTGCCAGCAGTGAGGGGAGGGCCAGCTCCTACAATGAGCAGTTCTTC
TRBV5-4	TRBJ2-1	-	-	CASSLASALGWEQFF	TGTGCCAGCAGCTTGGCCAGCGCCCTAGGATGGGAGCAGTTCTTC
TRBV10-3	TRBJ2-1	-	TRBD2	CATHSGGAEGSYNEQFF	TGTGCCACCCACAGCGGGGGGGCTGAGGGTTCCTACAATGAGCAGTTCTTC
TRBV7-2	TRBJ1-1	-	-	CASSIGGDTEAFF	TGTGCCAGCAGCATTGGGGGGGACACTGAAGCTTTCTTT
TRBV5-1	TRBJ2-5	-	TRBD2	CASSLVAGGQETQYF	TGCGCCAGCAGCTTGGTAGCGGGGGGTCAAGAGACCCAGTACTTC
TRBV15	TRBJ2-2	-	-	CATSRAASANTGELFF	TGTGCCACCAGCAGAGCGGCTAGCGCGAACACCGGGGAGCTGTTTTTT
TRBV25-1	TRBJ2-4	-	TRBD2	CASSESASGGLRGIQYF	TGTGCCAGCAGTGAATCGGCTAGCGGGGGTCTGAGGGGCATTCAGTACTTC
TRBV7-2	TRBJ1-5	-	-	CASTPGAGQPQHF	TGTGCCAGCACCCCCGGGGCGGGACAGCCCCAGCATTTT
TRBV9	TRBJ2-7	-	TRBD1	CASSVDGQGAYEQYF	TGTGCCAGCAGCGTAGATGGACAGGGGGCTTACGAGCAGTACTTC
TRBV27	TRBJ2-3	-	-	CASSLSLVDTQYF	TGTGCCAGCAGTTTATCGCTAGTGGATACGCAGTATTTT
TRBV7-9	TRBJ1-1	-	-	CASSDTVNTEAFF	TGTGCCAGCAGCGACACAGTTAACACTGAAGCTTTCTTT